This T cell receptor beta chain was identified in a study of cytomegalovirus exposure and HLA in healthy donors. Study-wide background: An earlier analysis found roughly 110 million unique TCR beta sequences from 150 million to 200 million T cells.

Germline assignment: CDR1 SNHLY and CDR2 FYNNEI. With 5 bases clipped from V and 13 bases from J, the junction kept 3 bases outside the gene matches. The CDR3 runs 11 residues. This PCR relied on a set of 60 Vbeta primers and 13 Jbeta primers. Repertoires were generated with immunoSEQ multiplex PCR, while TCRdb's copy carries only in-frame clones and drops some. In the table there are 200,000 to 250,000 clones, around 80% of which are singletons. Sequencing was performed on PBMCs. The V gene is TRBV2, the J gene TRBJ2-1, with TRBD2 matching over 9 bases. The clonotype was recovered from a boy aged 2 to 9 in good health and CMV-seronegative. CDR3 residues: CASSKREVQFF. DNA of the CDR3: TGTGCCAGCAGTAAGCGGGAGGTACAGTTCTTC.